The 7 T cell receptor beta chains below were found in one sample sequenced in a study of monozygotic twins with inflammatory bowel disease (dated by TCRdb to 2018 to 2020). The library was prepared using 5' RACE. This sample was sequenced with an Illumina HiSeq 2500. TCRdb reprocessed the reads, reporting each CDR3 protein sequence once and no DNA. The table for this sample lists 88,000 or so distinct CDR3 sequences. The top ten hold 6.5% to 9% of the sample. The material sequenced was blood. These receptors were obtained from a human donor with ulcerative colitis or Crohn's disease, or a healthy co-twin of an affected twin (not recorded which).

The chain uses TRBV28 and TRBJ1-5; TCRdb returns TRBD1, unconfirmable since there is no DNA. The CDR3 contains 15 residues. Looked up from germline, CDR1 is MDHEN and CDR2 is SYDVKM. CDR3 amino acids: CASSLLWAGHQPQHF.

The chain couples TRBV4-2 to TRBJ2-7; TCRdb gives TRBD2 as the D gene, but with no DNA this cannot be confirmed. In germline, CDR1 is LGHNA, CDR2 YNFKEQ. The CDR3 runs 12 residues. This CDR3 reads CASSPGPEAQYF.

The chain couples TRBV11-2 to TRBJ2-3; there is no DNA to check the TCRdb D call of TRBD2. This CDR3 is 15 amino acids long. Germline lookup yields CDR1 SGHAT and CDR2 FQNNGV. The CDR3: CASSLVGGGYDTQYF.

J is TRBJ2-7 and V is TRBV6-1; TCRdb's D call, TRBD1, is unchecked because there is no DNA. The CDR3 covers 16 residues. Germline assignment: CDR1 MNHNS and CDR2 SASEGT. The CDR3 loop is CASRSDRGPRNGEQYF.

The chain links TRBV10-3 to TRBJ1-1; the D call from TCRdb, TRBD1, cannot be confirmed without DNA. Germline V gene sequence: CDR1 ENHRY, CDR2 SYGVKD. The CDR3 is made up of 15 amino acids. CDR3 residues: CAITQGQGTNTKAFF.

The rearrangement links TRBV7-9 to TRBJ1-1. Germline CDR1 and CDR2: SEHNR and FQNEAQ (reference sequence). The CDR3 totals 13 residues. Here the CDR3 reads CASSLFMNTEAFF.

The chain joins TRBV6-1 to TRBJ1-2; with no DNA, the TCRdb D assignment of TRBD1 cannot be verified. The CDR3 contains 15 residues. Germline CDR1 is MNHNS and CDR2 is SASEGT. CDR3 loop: CASRDGTGGRWGYTF.